The entry below describes one T cell receptor (beta chain). Its specificity is unknown. The sample originates from a study of cytotoxic CD8 clonotypes in ibrutinib-treated CLL. Study observations and caveats: Age-matched healthy donor levels were exceeded by baseline clonality, which tracked circulating CD8+ T-cell counts.

The method was immunoSEQ multiplex PCR; TCRdb's version includes in-frame clones alone and lacks a portion of them. The repertoire consists of about 130,000 clones, with 80% to 85% occurring once and the leading ten covering roughly 3.3%. V gave up 4 bases and J gave up 6 bases; unmatched junction bases: 3. Germline CDR1 is SGHNT and CDR2 is YYREEE (reference sequence). The CDR3 contains 15 residues. This rearrangement joins TRBV5-4 to TRBJ2-1; 14 bases align to TRBD2. The sequencing here drew on PBMCs, taken after 24 months of ibrutinib treatment. This receptor was identified in a human donor with chronic lymphocytic leukemia. The CDR3 reads CASSVGLAGANEQFF. DNA for the CDR3: TGTGCCAGCAGCGTGGGACTAGCGGGGGCCAATGAGCAGTTCTTC.